This T cell receptor (beta chain) was sequenced in a study of T cell repertoires in cytomegalovirus infection. Study-wide context: It was the public TCR beta signatures that indicated both CMV infection and matching HLA type.

The CDR3 has 14 amino acids. The V end was cut by 3 bases, the J end by 3 bases, with 12 bases between. Using its own MiXCR run on the reads, TCRdb lists one record per CDR3 protein. Among roughly 860,000 distinct CDR3 sequences listed, about 33% were seen once. This clonotype was counted at least ten times. Its antigen is unidentified. The study's findings and limits: Frequencies of public TCR beta families were cumulated, and this identified carriers of CMV plus the relevant HLA.

V and J are TRBV12-3 or TRBV12-4 and TRBJ2-7; TRBD2 is a possible D gene (6 bases). Sequencing used cultured CD8+ T cells from PBMCs, obtained from culture after CMV antigen stimulation. The TCR sequence derives from a human donor in good health (CMV status not recorded). Some clones in this sample may be carry-over from other donors' samples. DNA of the CDR3: TGTGCCAGCAGTTTCGCGGGGAAGGGCTACGAGCAGTACTTC. The encoded protein is CASSFAGKGYEQYF.